The subject of this entry is one T cell receptor beta chain. This sample is drawn from a study of T cells after yellow fever vaccination. The V gene lost 3 bases and the J gene lost 4 bases, with 10 bases spanning the gap. The CDR3 is made up of 14 amino acids. TCRdb analysed the 5' RACE reads with MiXCR anew, one entry per CDR3 protein. The sample carries 350,000 to 550,000 distinct CDR3 sequences, roughly 20% recorded once. Sequences were derived from PBMCs, sampled before the yellow fever booster vaccination. The clonotype comes from a man younger than 30 who received the YFV17D yellow fever vaccine. The rearrangement uses TRBV12-3 or TRBV12-4 and TRBJ1-5, with D maybe TRBD1 (5 bases). CDR3 bases: TGTGCCAGCAGTTTCGAGGCAGGGAATCAGCCCCAGCATTTT. Translation: CASSFEAGNQPQHF.